This T cell receptor beta chain was retrieved from a study of blood T cell repertoires in COVID-19. Study background: T cells, B-cell-depleted T cells, or PBMCs provided the cDNA or gDNA that served as material.

CDR3 length: 12 residues. Germline V gene data show CDR1 as MNHEY and CDR2 as SMNVEV (reference sequence). V was clipped by 7 bases and J by 7 bases; unmatched bases: 6. Some clones are missing from TCRdb's copy, which holds only in-frame ones; the method was immunoSEQ multiplex PCR. This sample has about 240,000 clones, with around four fifths found just once. Sequencing used peripheral blood. The receptor comes from a woman aged 55 to 70 with active or convalescent COVID-19. The chain carries TRBV27 and TRBJ1-2; 7 bases are shared with TRBD1. The CDR3 protein is CASKDRVSGYTF. The CDR3 region has the DNA TGTGCCAGCAAAGACAGGGTGTCTGGCTACACCTTC.